This T cell receptor beta chain was identified in a study of blood T cell repertoires in COVID-19. In the study overall: Material from acute and convalescent COVID-19 was sourced from the United States, Italy and Spain. PBMCs, B-cell-depleted T cells, or T cells provided the cDNA or gDNA that made up the material.

Trimming took 3 bases from V and 1 from J, leaving 8 bases between them. This CDR3 is built from 14 residues. Per the germline V gene, CDR1 is MDHEN and CDR2 is SYDVKM. This clone appeared a single time. In the original workflow: Using reference gene primer amplification, nucleated cell counts were estimated. The method was immunoSEQ multiplex PCR; TCRdb's version includes in-frame clones alone and lacks a portion of them. The DNA was the basis for D and trimming; V, J and clone size are from that table. The sample consists of about 110,000 clones, over 80% of them appearing once. The sequencing input was peripheral blood. This chain uses TRBV28 with TRBJ2-3, with D perhaps TRBD2 (5 bases). The receptor was derived from a woman in her 70s with acute or convalescent COVID-19. The CDR3 nucleotides are TGTGCCAGCAGTTTTCGGGGTCGCACAGATACGCAGTATTTT. Translating gives CASSFRGRTDTQYF.